The present T cell receptor beta chain was sequenced within a study of blood T cells in healthy people across ages (dated by TCRdb to between 2014 and 2017). With respect to the entire study: In model experiments, template switching captured about one uniquely barcoded TCR beta cDNA molecule for every two T cells. To avoid experimental bias, donors of different ages were distributed randomly across sequencing lanes. Using deep sequencing normalized with unique cDNA molecular identifiers, the study measured how TCR beta repertoire diversity changes with age. Four age groups were formed from the donors: young (average 16 years), middle-aged (more than 35), aged (roughly 59) and long-lived (around 80). Two additional independent replicas of 1 million unique cDNA reads from the same blood draw were analyzed for two donors (one aged 18 to 30 and one aged 80 or older).

The 39 donors, aged about 6 to 95 years, were systemically healthy Caucasian individuals from Russia. Each donor gave around 9.5 milliliters of peripheral blood, collected into EDTA-treated Vacutainer tubes. Ficoll-Paque density-gradient centrifugation was used to isolate PBMCs, with at least 6.5 million obtained per sample. Trizol reagent was used to extract total RNA from the PBMCs, yielding at least 5 micrograms per sample. The percentages of naive CD45RAhigh/CD27high T cells were determined by flow cytometry on a PBMC aliquot from every donor. Library preparation employed 5' RACE. The instrument was an Illumina HiSeq 2500. A second PCR of 7 to 11 cycles was run with a J-beta primer mix and a sample-barcoded 5' primer. A unique molecular identifier was introduced onto each TCR beta cDNA molecule by a template-switch 5' adaptor carrying 12 random nucleotides. At least 2.5 million CDR3-containing paired-end reads were obtained from each sample. First-strand cDNA was synthesized from all RNA with the Mint cDNA synthesis kit, primed by a TRBC-specific oligonucleotide. Following uracil-DNA glycosylase treatment, all cDNA underwent a first 18-cycle PCR with the universal primers M1SS and BC2_uni_R. Turning to the authors' computational methods: Normalization of each sample was performed by random selection of 1 million high-quality reads, each carrying a distinct molecular identifier. Reads sharing molecular identifiers were discarded rather than binned into consensus sequences. MiTCR, run with a Q25 quality threshold and the strictest error-elimination algorithm, handled CDR3 identification, clonotype clustering and error correction. A nonparametric unseen species model with Euler transformation was used to estimate lower-bound total TCR beta diversity. TCRdb handled the public reads itself, with Q25 trimming in fastp and clone calling in MiXCR, and kept productive beta chains. Rows are unified per CDR3 protein, each entry keeping the most common DNA and genes. These V and J calls derive from TCRdb rather than the authors' analysis. Counted in this sample were 350,000 to 450,000 distinct CDR3 sequences; approximately 51% of them appeared once. The ten largest account for 45% to 55% of the sample.

General findings and caveats noted by the study authors: Since profiling was done on bulk unsorted PBMCs, naive and antigen-experienced compartments could not be conclusively compared. Because donor CMV infection status was unknown, age-related changes in expanded clonotypes were potentially confounded. Total diversity estimates from one million sequenced T cells were considered lower bounds and underestimates. There was a strong correlation between observed TCR beta diversity and the percentage of naive T cells measured by flow cytometry. As age increased, observed TCR beta diversity per million T cells dropped in a roughly linear way, and a significant reduction was already evident by age 40. Compared with the aged group, the long-lived group had more naive CD4+ T cells, fewer expanded clones and increased TCR diversity, suggesting age selection.

A single count supports this clonotype. No antigen is known for it. Base qualities are missing; no much larger clone stands one base away. A read on its own is weak evidence. Including cysteine and phenylalanine, the CDR3 has 13 amino acids. Just CDR3 DNA is preserved here, 39 bases in frame from base 1. In the germline V gene (reference sequence), CDR1 corresponds to DFQATT and CDR2 to SNEGSKA. This sequence originates from a man aged 55 to 70 in good health. Sequenced sample: blood. The chain is assembled from TRBV20-1 and TRBJ2-4, with the D segment identity uncertain. The DNA end is a closer match to TRBJ2-7, so the J assignment may be wrong. The CDR3 is CSARSPTKGEQYF. The DNA sequence is given as TGCAGTGCTAGATCACCTACTAAAGGCGAGCAGTACTTC.